The sequence of this TCR beta chain was determined in a study of cytomegalovirus exposure and HLA in healthy donors. Assay used: immunoSEQ multiplex PCR; TCRdb lists only in-frame clones, some missing. This sample has under 200,000 clones, with 75% to 95% found just once. This clone came up a few times. No antigen is known for it. The V gene's germline CDR1 is MNHEY and CDR2 SVGAGI. The CDR3 extends over 14 amino acids. V lost 6 bases and J lost 2; bases outside the gene matches: 6. Findings and limits, study-wide: Researchers reported that a few CMV-associated chains were confirmed in vitro as CMV antigen-specific.

Sequencing input: PBMCs. The sequence was obtained from a woman aged 18-29 years in good health and CMV-seropositive. The genes are TRBV6-5 and TRBJ1-1, with 7 bases lining up with TRBD1. CDR3 DNA sequence: TGTGCCAGCAGCCCCCAGGGGGTTAACACTGAAGCTTTCTTT. The encoded protein is CASSPQGVNTEAFF.